These 16 T cell receptor beta chains originate from one sample sequenced in a study of T cells in Graves' hyperthyroidism and ophthalmopathy. Amplified regions were TCR beta CDR3 sequences from RNA transcripts. The primer set for the first-round RT-PCR of the TCR CDR3 was HTBI. TCRdb independently ran MiXCR on the multiplex PCR reads; one entry per CDR3 protein. The sample shows more than 450,000 distinct CDR3 sequences, around 13% of them seen only once. Specimen: blood. These receptors all come from a middle-aged woman with Graves' hyperthyroidism.

This clonotype was seen ten or more times. The chain carries TRBV24-1 and TRBJ1-1; maybe TRBD1 (6 bases). In germline, CDR1 is KGHDR, CDR2 SFDVKD. The CDR3 is 15 amino acids. V lost 4 bases to trimming and J lost 2 bases, with 13 bases between them. DNA for the CDR3: TGTGCCACCAGTGAAGCACAGGGAGCCAACACTGAAGCTTTCTTT. This translates into CATSEAQGANTEAFF.

Remarks on this clonotype: As the CDR3 is not closed by the conserved phenylalanine or tryptophan, this likely results from a read error. The rearrangement links TRBV5-1 to TRBJ1-3, with D hard to call. The CDR3 totals 17 residues. Germline V gives CDR1 SGHRS, CDR2 YFSETQ. The V gene lost 0 bases and the J gene lost 0 bases, with 13 bases spanning the gap. Here the CDR3 reads CASSLAGPQGSGNTIYL. As DNA, the CDR3 is TGCGCCAGCAGCTTGGCCGGGCCCCAAGGCTCTGGAAACACCATATATCTT.

There are many counts of this clonotype. The J gene is TRBJ1-3, the V gene TRBV6-1; D gene uncertain. In germline, CDR1 is MNHNS, CDR2 SASEGT. V shed 0 bases and J shed 0 bases, with 3 bases lying between them. The CDR3 totals 14 residues. The CDR3 DNA is TGTGCCAGCAGTGAAGCAGGCTCTGGAAACACCATATATTTT. Protein product: CASSEAGSGNTIYF.

This clonotype appeared many times. V is TRBV12-3 or TRBV12-4 and J is TRBJ2-3; D might be TRBD1 or TRBD2, each matching 5 bases. V lost 2 bases, J lost 0 bases, and 12 bases lay in between. The CDR3 covers 16 residues. The CDR3 reads CASSLRGEYSTDTQYF. In nucleotides, the CDR3 is TGTGCCAGCAGTTTAAGAGGGGAATATAGCACAGATACGCAGTATTTT.

This clonotype was seen only a few times. The chain links TRBV5-6 to TRBJ2-3, with TRBD1 identical over 8 bases. This CDR3 has 13 amino acids. Trimming took 4 bases from V and 7 from J; bases not matched to a gene: 5. Germline V lookup: CDR1 SGHDT, CDR2 YYEEEE. The CDR3 loop is CASSKSGGNTQYF. Here the CDR3 DNA reads TGTGCCAGCAGCAAATCAGGGGGCAATACGCAGTATTTT. Variable domain in full (rest from reference TRBV5-6 and TRBJ2-3): DAGVTQSPTHLIKTRGQQVTLRCSPKSGHDTVSWYQQALGQGPQFIFQYYEEEERQRGNFPDRFSGHQFPNYSSELNVNALLLGDSALYLCASSKSGGNTQYFGPGTRLTVL.

This clonotype came up many times. The rearrangement uses TRBV7-9 and TRBJ2-1, with 10 bases that match TRBD2. The V gene's germline CDR1 is SEHNR and CDR2 FQNEAQ (reference sequence). Losses at the gene ends were 2 bases for V and 7 bases for J; bases not matched to a gene: 5. The CDR3 has 15 amino acids. The CDR3 spells CASSLPSGSRNEQFF. The DNA of the CDR3 is TGTGCCAGCAGCTTACCTAGCGGGAGTAGGAATGAGCAGTTCTTC.

This chain links TRBV6-1 with TRBJ2-7; D assignment may be TRBD1 or TRBD2 (5 bases each). Deletions cut 5 bases from V and 5 bases from J, with 16 bases between. The CDR3 consists of 14 residues. Germline loops: CDR1 MNHNS, CDR2 SASEGT. CDR3 DNA: TGTGCCAGCAGTCCCGCCCGGGGCTGGAACGAGCAGTACTTC. It specifies CASSPARGWNEQYF.

This clonotype appeared many times. V gene TRBV11-2 combines with J gene TRBJ2-5; 14 nucleotides agree with TRBD2. V dropped 4 bases and J dropped 2; count of bases not matched to a gene: 6. The germline V gene has CDR1 SGHAT and CDR2 FQNNGV. The CDR3 length is 17 residues. CDR3 loop: CASSSLGLAGAQETQYF. In DNA, the CDR3 is TGTGCCAGCAGCTCACTGGGACTAGCGGGGGCACAAGAGACCCAGTACTTC.

This clonotype was picked up many times. The V gene is TRBV28, the J gene TRBJ2-3; either TRBD1 or TRBD2 may supply D (5 bases each). The CDR3 is 15 amino acids. Germline lookup yields CDR1 MDHEN and CDR2 SYDVKM. Trimming cost V 5 bases and J 4 bases, with 16 bases left between them. The CDR3 is CASSAGDRRADTQYF. Here the CDR3 DNA reads TGTGCCAGCAGTGCCGGGGACCGCCGGGCAGATACGCAGTATTTT. The variable domain in full, with the rest retrieved from reference TRBV28 and TRBJ2-3, is DVKVTQSSRYLVKRTGEKVFLECVQDMDHENMFWYRQDPGLGLRLIYFSYDVKMKEKGDIPEGYSVSREKKERFSLILESASTNQTSMYLCASSAGDRRADTQYFGPGTRLTVL.

The table lists this clonotype with many counts. The rearrangement uses TRBV18 and TRBJ1-1; 9 bases match TRBD1. V dropped 6 bases and J dropped 5; count of bases not matched to a gene: 7. This CDR3 has 14 residues. Germline V gene data show CDR1 as KGHSH and CDR2 as LQKENI. The CDR3 bases are TGTGCCAGCTCGATGGGACAGGGTGAAACTGAAGCTTTCTTT. It specifies CASSMGQGETEAFF. Supplemented by reference TRBV18 and TRBJ1-1, the full variable domain reads NAGVMQNPRHLVRRRGQEARLRCSPMKGHSHVYWYRQLPEEGLKFMVYLQKENIIDESGMPKERFSAEFPKEGPSILRIQQVVRGDSAAYFCASSMGQGETEAFFGQGTRLTVV.

This clonotype was recorded at least ten times. The chain is built from TRBV3-1 and TRBJ2-7; 8 bases map to TRBD2. This CDR3 is 15 amino acids long. The ends lost 4 bases at V and 2 bases at J; junction bases unmatched: 7. Germline V gives CDR1 LGHDT, CDR2 YNNKEL (reference sequence). As DNA, the CDR3 is TGTGCCAGCAGCCTCTGGCGGGAGGAAACCTACGAGCAGTACTTC. It translates to CASSLWREETYEQYF.

Ten or more counts support this clonotype. This rearrangement joins TRBV28 to TRBJ2-5; the D is unclear. CDR3 length equals 16 residues. V lost 5 bases to trimming and J lost 0 bases, with 16 bases between them. Germline CDR1 reads MDHEN; CDR2 reads SYDVKM. CDR3 protein: CASSPTPRSYQETQYF. In DNA, the CDR3 is TGTGCCAGCAGTCCAACCCCACGGTCGTACCAAGAGACCCAGTACTTC. Based on the CDR3 plus reference TRBV28 and TRBJ2-5, the full variable domain is DVKVTQSSRYLVKRTGEKVFLECVQDMDHENMFWYRQDPGLGLRLIYFSYDVKMKEKGDIPEGYSVSREKKERFSLILESASTNQTSMYLCASSPTPRSYQETQYFGPGTRLLVL.

This clonotype was detected ten times or more. The V call is TRBV11-2, the J call TRBJ2-1; D may be TRBD1 (6 bases). Germline lookup yields CDR1 SGHAT and CDR2 FQNNGV. This CDR3 comprises 19 residues. Deletions cut 3 bases from V and 1 base from J, with 22 bases between. The CDR3 sequence is CASSFPRNTTGPSYNEQFF. In DNA form, the CDR3 reads TGTGCCAGCAGCTTCCCCCGGAATACAACAGGGCCATCCTACAATGAGCAGTTCTTC.

This clonotype has at least ten counts. The J gene is TRBJ2-3, the V gene TRBV12-3 or TRBV12-4, with unresolved D. This CDR3 has 14 amino acids. The V gene lost 10 bases and the J gene lost 0 bases, with 14 bases spanning the gap. The CDR3 coding sequence is TGTGCCATCCCAACAGAACCTAGCACAGATACGCAGTATTTT. The encoded protein is CAIPTEPSTDTQYF.

This clonotype was seen a handful of times. This chain connects TRBV24-1 to TRBJ2-1; D gene ambiguous. The germline V gene has CDR1 KGHDR and CDR2 SFDVKD. Trimming cost V 5 bases and J 0 bases, with 7 bases left between them. The CDR3 has 14 amino acids. CDR3 protein: CATSGPHSYNEQFF. CDR3 coding DNA: TGTGCCACCAGTGGTCCTCACTCCTACAATGAGCAGTTCTTC.

This clonotype came up many times. The chain combines TRBV24-1 with TRBJ2-1; 15 bases agree with TRBD2. The CDR3 is 18 residues long. The germline V gene encodes CDR1 KGHDR and CDR2 SFDVKD. Losses at the gene ends were 3 bases for V and 7 bases for J; bases not matched to a gene: 9. The CDR3 is CATSDLGLAGGGRNEQFF. DNA for the CDR3: TGTGCCACCAGTGATCTGGGACTAGCGGGAGGAGGTCGGAATGAGCAGTTCTTC.